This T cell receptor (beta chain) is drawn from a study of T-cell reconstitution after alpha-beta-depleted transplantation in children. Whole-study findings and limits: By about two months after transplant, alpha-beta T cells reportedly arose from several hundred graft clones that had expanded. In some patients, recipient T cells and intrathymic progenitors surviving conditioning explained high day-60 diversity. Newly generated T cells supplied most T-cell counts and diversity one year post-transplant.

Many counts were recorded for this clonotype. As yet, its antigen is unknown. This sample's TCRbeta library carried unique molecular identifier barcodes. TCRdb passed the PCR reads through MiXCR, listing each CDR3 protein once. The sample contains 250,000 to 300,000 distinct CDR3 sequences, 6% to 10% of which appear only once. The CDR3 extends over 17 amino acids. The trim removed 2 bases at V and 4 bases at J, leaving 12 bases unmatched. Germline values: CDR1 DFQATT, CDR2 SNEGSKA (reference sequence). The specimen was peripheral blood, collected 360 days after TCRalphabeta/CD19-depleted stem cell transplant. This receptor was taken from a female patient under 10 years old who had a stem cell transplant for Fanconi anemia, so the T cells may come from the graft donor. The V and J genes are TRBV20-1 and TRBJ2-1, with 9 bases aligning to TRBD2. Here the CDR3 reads CSARLKSSGTGYNEQFF. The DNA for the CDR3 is TGCAGTGCTAGACTCAAGTCTAGCGGGACTGGATACAATGAGCAGTTCTTC.